The 17 T cell receptor beta chains presented below share a single source sample, sequenced in a study of blood T cell repertoires in COVID-19. Assay used: immunoSEQ multiplex PCR; TCRdb lists only in-frame clones, some missing. The table has about 440,000 clones, 90% seen once. Sequencing was done on a sample of PBMCs or T cells enriched from blood (not recorded which). Receptors were obtained from a young man who had recovered from COVID-19.

The rearrangement links TRBV28 to TRBJ2-6, with 11 bases matching TRBD1. Germline values: CDR1 MDHEN, CDR2 SYDVKM. With V trimmed by 11 bases and J by 1 base, 4 bases remained unmatched. The CDR3 has 15 amino acids. The CDR3 bases are TGTGCCGCAGGACAGGGGGCATCTGGGGCCAACGTCCTGACTTTC. Its protein product is CAAGQGASGANVLTF. The full variable domain, in which reference TRBV28 and TRBJ2-6 provide the parts outside the CDR3, is DVKVTQSSRYLVKRTGEKVFLECVQDMDHENMFWYRQDPGLGLRLIYFSYDVKMKEKGDIPEGYSVSREKKERFSLILESASTNQTSMYLCAAGQGASGANVLTFGAGSRLTVL.

V and J are TRBV18 and TRBJ1-5; tentatively, D is TRBD1 (5 bases). CDR1 is KGHSH and CDR2 is LQKENI in the germline V gene. This CDR3 contains 14 residues. V dropped 4 bases and J dropped 4 bases, with 11 bases sitting between them. CDR3 nucleotides: TGTGCCAGCTCACATGCAGGGCCGAATCAGCCCCAGCATTTT. This gives the protein CASSHAGPNQPQHF.

A note on this clone: The conserved closing phenylalanine or tryptophan is absent in this CDR3, likely reflecting a read error. It is unclear where the CDR3 begins or ends on the DNA, so no DNA is shown, and the CDR3 is as TCRdb lists it. V and J are TRBV2 and TRBJ1-3; TRBD1 is taken as the D call from the table, unchecked against the DNA. In germline, CDR1 is SNHLY, CDR2 FYNNEI. The CDR3 totals 12 residues, both ends included. The CDR3 here is CASSSSGGGQVS.

V usage is TRBV28 and J usage is TRBJ2-7, with 8 bases fitting TRBD2. With 5 bases clipped from V and 0 bases from J, the junction kept 3 bases outside the gene matches. Germline CDR1 is MDHEN and CDR2 is SYDVKM. CDR3 length: 14 residues. CDR3 in amino acids: CASSRGGSSYEQYF. Here the CDR3 DNA reads TGTGCCAGCAGTCGGGGGGGGAGCTCCTACGAGCAGTACTTC. Full variable domain (outside the CDR3, taken from reference TRBV28 and TRBJ2-7): DVKVTQSSRYLVKRTGEKVFLECVQDMDHENMFWYRQDPGLGLRLIYFSYDVKMKEKGDIPEGYSVSREKKERFSLILESASTNQTSMYLCASSRGGSSYEQYFGPGTRLTVT.

The V gene is TRBV29-1, the J gene TRBJ2-1; 7 positions agree with TRBD2. This CDR3 comprises 14 residues. J gave up 1 base and V 6 bases, and 6 bases lay outside the gene matches. From germline, CDR1 is SQVTM and CDR2 ANQGSEA. CDR3 amino acids: CSVRESGSYNEQFF. Written as DNA, the CDR3 is TGCAGCGTGCGGGAGAGTGGGTCCTACAATGAGCAGTTCTTC.

The chain links TRBV5-4 to TRBJ2-1; possible D gene TRBD1, 6 bases. Trimming took off 4 bases at V and 11 bases at J, with 13 bases between the two ends. The length of the CDR3 is 12 residues. The germline V gene has CDR1 SGHNT and CDR2 YYREEE (reference sequence). The DNA for the CDR3 is TGTGCCAGCAGCGAGGACAGACTCAAGCAGTTCTTC. Protein: CASSEDRLKQFF.

In its sample, this clone was seen once. V and J are TRBV5-1 and TRBJ1-2; tentatively, D is TRBD1 (5 bases). Trimming took off 4 bases at V and 4 bases at J, with 14 bases between the two ends. Germline V gene sequence: CDR1 SGHRS, CDR2 YFSETQ. The CDR3 covers 14 residues. The DNA for the CDR3 is TGCGCCAGCAGCGGACAAATGGGCGCCTATGGCTACACCTTC. This encodes CASSGQMGAYGYTF.

This chain links TRBV24-1 with TRBJ1-1; possible D gene TRBD1, 6 bases. V was shortened by 8 bases and J by 5 bases, with 14 bases between the two germline ends. There are 13 residues in the CDR3. Germline values: CDR1 KGHDR, CDR2 SFDVKD. The CDR3 nucleotides are TGTGCCACCACACAGGGCGGAGGAACTGAAGCTTTCTTT. As protein: CATTQGGGTEAFF.

This chain links TRBV3-1 (or the pseudogene TRBV3-2) with TRBJ1-4, with D possibly being TRBD1 (5 bases). The CDR3 has 15 residues. The V and J ends lost 1 base and 7 bases respectively, with 13 bases between them. Germline V gives CDR1 LGHDT, CDR2 YNNKEL (reference sequence). In DNA form, the CDR3 reads TGTGCCAGCAGCCAAGGGGACCGGAGGGGTGAAAAACTGTTTTTT. Amino acid sequence: CASSQGDRRGEKLFF.

CDR3 protein: CASSLEAWSYNEQFF. CDR3 sequence (DNA): TGCGCCAGCAGCTTGGAAGCTTGGTCCTACAATGAGCAGTTCTTC. J is TRBJ2-1 and V is TRBV5-1; D not resolved. Germline loops: CDR1 SGHRS, CDR2 YFSETQ. This CDR3 is 15 amino acids long. Trimming cost V 0 bases and J 1 base, with 8 bases left between them.

This clone was found a few times. The chain recombines TRBV27 with TRBJ1-6; no clear D. Germline V lookup: CDR1 MNHEY, CDR2 SMNVEV (reference sequence). V gave up 6 bases and J gave up 10 bases, with 13 bases separating them. This CDR3 is built from 13 residues. The CDR3 region has the DNA TGTGCCAGCAGGAGTAATGCGGTGTCACCCCTCCACTTT. Its protein product is CASRSNAVSPLHF.

This chain joins TRBV6-5 and TRBJ1-6, with 7 nucleotides matching TRBD1. Germline assignment: CDR1 MNHEY and CDR2 SVGAGI. Trimming removed 6 bases from V and 8 bases from J; junction bases left unmatched: 4. The CDR3 runs to 13 residues. CDR3 nucleotides: TGTGCCAGCAGACAGGGGAAGGATTCACCCCTCCACTTT. Protein sequence: CASRQGKDSPLHF.

The chain has TRBV6-5 and TRBJ1-1; maybe TRBD1 (5 bases). The germline V and J ends were trimmed by 7 bases and 1 base, with 13 bases remaining between them. The CDR3 length is 14 residues. Germline CDR1 reads MNHEY; CDR2 reads SVGAGI. The CDR3 nucleotides read TGTGCCAGCAAAAGAGGACATGAGAACACTGAAGCTTTCTTT. Translation: CASKRGHENTEAFF.

A note on this clone: Other DNA sequences in this sample translate to the same CDR3. The chain carries TRBV9 and TRBJ2-7, with TRBD2 identical over 10 bases. The germline gives CDR1 SGDLS, CDR2 YYNGEE. The CDR3 runs to 14 residues. Trimming cost V 0 bases and J 4 bases; bases outside gene matches: 1. The CDR3 bases are TGTGCCAGCAGCGTAGGTAGCGGGGGGTACGAGCAGTACTTC. Its translation is CASSVGSGGYEQYF.

The CDR3 sequence: CASSPGTAVATNEKLFF. Here the CDR3 DNA reads TGTGCCAGCAGCCCCGGGACAGCCGTTGCAACTAATGAAAAACTGTTTTTT. V and J are TRBV5-8 and TRBJ1-4; 7 nucleotides match TRBD1. Looked up from germline, CDR1 is SGHTS and CDR2 is YDEGEE. The CDR3 covers 17 residues. V lost 4 bases to trimming and J lost 0 bases; unmatched junction nucleotides: 9.

Of note for this clone: This sample also contains other DNA sequences that code for the same CDR3. The chain combines TRBV12-3 or TRBV12-4 with TRBJ2-1; unclear D gene. The CDR3 extends over 13 amino acids. Trimming stripped 2 bases from V and 6 bases from J, with 8 bases between. CDR3 residues: CASSLRSSNEQFF. In DNA, the CDR3 is TGTGCCAGCAGTTTACGGAGCTCCAATGAGCAGTTCTTC.

This clone was seen only a few times. The J gene is TRBJ1-4, the V gene TRBV19; TRBD1 matches 7 bases. Losses at the gene ends were 8 bases for V and 15 bases for J; bases not matched to a gene: 9. The CDR3 consists of 11 residues. Germline CDR1 is LNHDA and CDR2 is SQIVND (reference sequence). The CDR3: CASAAGTVLFF. The CDR3 nucleotides are TGTGCCAGTGCCGCCGGGACAGTTTTGTTTTTT.